The rows below give T cell receptor beta chains drawn from one sample of a study of cytomegalovirus exposure and HLA in healthy donors. TCRdb's copy holds only in-frame clones and misses some; the assay was immunoSEQ multiplex PCR. The sample yields roughly 98,000 clones, about four fifths seen once. Specimen: PBMCs. These receptors were obtained from a man aged 18 to 35 in good health and CMV-seropositive. CDR3s include the opening cysteine and the closing phenylalanine or tryptophan. A D gene is named only where the DNA matches it firmly. Expanded clones get a size class; other rows say once, few or many, or leave the size out.

d_call | j_call | clone_size | v_call | cdr3_aa | cdr3_nt
. | TRBJ1-6 | . | TRBV30 | CAWSVQGASSPLHF | TGTGCCTGGAGTGTACAGGGAGCAAGTTCACCCCTCCACTTT
TRBD1 | TRBJ1-2 | few | TRBV28 | CASSLIRDRLSLFNYGYTF | TGTGCCAGCAGTCTGATCCGGGACAGGCTAAGCTTATTTAACTATGGCTACACCTTC
TRBD1 | TRBJ1-5 | . | TRBV13 | CASSLGQGPQHF | TGTGCCAGCAGCCTGGGACAGGGTCCCCAGCATTTT
TRBD2 | TRBJ2-1 | . | TRBV28 | CATLAGGIRSYNEQFF | TGTGCCACACTAGCGGGGGGAATCCGCTCCTACAATGAGCAGTTCTTC
. | TRBJ1-1 | few | TRBV14 | CASSQDLSRVNTEAFF | TGTGCCAGCAGCCAAGATCTTAGCAGGGTGAACACTGAAGCTTTCTTT
. | TRBJ1-1 | . | TRBV13 | CASSFRTGMSTEAFF | TGTGCCAGCAGCTTTCGGACGGGGATGAGCACTGAAGCTTTCTTT
TRBD1 | TRBJ1-6 | . | TRBV11-1 | CASRRDRASNSPLHF | TGTGCCAGCCGTAGGGACAGAGCCTCTAATTCACCCCTCCACTTT
. | TRBJ1-2 | . | TRBV6-1 | CASSPGGTLVRGYTF | TGTGCCAGCAGCCCGGGAGGGACGTTGGTTCGGGGCTACACCTTC
TRBD1 | TRBJ1-1 | once | TRBV5-1 | CASSSGQVMNTEAFF | TGCGCCAGCAGCTCTGGACAGGTCATGAACACTGAAGCTTTCTTT
TRBD1 | TRBJ2-7 | . | TRBV15 | CATEMDRGVYEQYF | TGTGCCACCGAAATGGACAGGGGGGTCTACGAGCAGTACTTC
. | TRBJ1-2 | few | TRBV4-2 | CASSQEIPGDYGYTF | TGTGCCAGCAGCCAAGAGATCCCAGGGGACTATGGCTACACCTTC
TRBD2 | TRBJ2-5 | . | TRBV27 | CASTHFASGGKETQYF | TGTGCCAGCACCCACTTTGCTAGCGGGGGGAAAGAGACCCAGTACTTC
. | TRBJ1-4 | . | TRBV28 | CASSYRLVGEKLFF | TGTGCCAGCAGTTACCGGCTAGTTGGTGAAAAACTGTTTTTT
TRBD1 | TRBJ2-7 | . | TRBV5-1 | CASSQETGFPSEQYF | TGCGCCAGCAGCCAGGAGACAGGGTTCCCGTCCGAGCAGTACTTC
TRBD2 | TRBJ2-7 | . | TRBV7-2 | CASSAASGAYEQYF | TGTGCCAGCTCGGCGGCTAGCGGGGCCTACGAGCAGTACTTC